This T cell receptor beta chain comes out of a study of blood T cell repertoires in COVID-19 (dated by TCRdb to 2020 to 2022). For the study in its entirety: Collaborator samples came from the United States, Italy and Spain and covered acute and convalescent phases of COVID-19. Deeply sampled blood TCRbeta repertoires from subjects exposed to, actively infected with, or recovered from COVID-19 were included in the dataset. Where available, HLA class I and class II types were taken from metadata supplied by the sample provider and were not determined by assay-based typing. The repertoires were released in a freely available public database meant as a resource for research on the immune response to SARS-CoV-2. Samples came from the ongoing ImmuneRACE study (first 160 participants) plus 1,254 subjects from 6 global collaborators. Sample metadata almost always included a de-identified subject ID, COVID-19 status, age in years and sex. The material from the prospective study consisted of cDNA or gDNA derived from T cells, B-cell-depleted T cells, or PBMCs.

The V and J ends are trimmed by 4 bases and 1 base, leaving 10 bases between them. The CDR3 sequence holds 13 residues, the cysteine and phenylalanine included. The sequence is cut down to CDR3 DNA, 39 bases in frame from base 1. The germline V gene gives CDR1 as SQVTM and CDR2 as ANQGSEA. Paper-wide results and their limitations: The amount of clinical and demographic metadata varied by source and participant and was provided uncurated.

TCRbeta CDR3 regions were amplified from genomic DNA using the immunoSEQ Assay, a bias-controlled multiplex PCR. The study's processing was this. The number of nucleated cells in each sample was estimated by amplification of reference gene primers within the assay. To quantify the absolute abundance of each unique TCRbeta CDR3 rearrangement, sequence reads were collapsed and filtered. For each sample, productive Simpson clonality was calculated by taking the square root of Simpson's diversity index across productive rearrangements. TCRdb limited this immuneACCESS table to in-frame rearrangements with V and J called. A share of clones is missing; checked studies link under half to unresolved V genes, and the rest is unexplained. V and J calls and clone size follow that table, whereas D and trimming were derived from the DNA. This sample is represented by more than 200,000 clones; 65% to 85% of them were singletons. The ten largest clones capture roughly 8.8% of the sample.

The collaborating institutions used their own protocols to collect whole blood in K2EDTA tubes. Collaborator samples were shipped for TCRbeta analysis as frozen whole blood, isolated PBMCs, or DNA extracted from either sample type. Comment on this clone: It lacks a known antigen. Base qualities were left out, and no much larger clone turns up one base away.

The TCR comes from a woman between 50 and 59 years old with acute or convalescent COVID-19. Source material: peripheral blood. Recombination joined TRBV29-1 with TRBJ1-1; there is no confident call for the D gene. For the CDR3, the sequence is CSVARGWNTEAFF. The DNA sequence is TGCAGCGTTGCTAGAGGCTGGAACACTGAAGCTTTCTTT.